This T cell receptor (beta chain) came from a study of T cell responses to AZD1222 COVID-19 vaccine. Study-wide points: White British donors predominated, females outnumbered males, and clonal diversity was possibly underestimated.

Measured with immunoSEQ multiplex PCR; TCRdb has only the in-frame clones, and not every one. The profile covers 72,000 or so clones, with 75% to 90% appearing a single time and 20% taken by the ten largest. In its sample, this clone was seen once. Its cognate antigen is unknown. The CDR3 spans 13 residues. Trimming took 6 bases from V and 10 from J; bases not matched to a gene: 7. Germline loops: CDR1 SGHAT, CDR2 FQNNGV. This receptor was taken from an adult in good health. V is TRBV11-2 and J is TRBJ2-2; 8 bases match TRBD1. The source was peripheral blood, collected on day 0 of AZD1222 vaccination. The CDR3 sequence: CASRTGGLEELFF. CDR3 in DNA: TGTGCCAGCAGAACAGGGGGTTTAGAGGAGCTGTTTTTT.